One T cell receptor beta chain is described in this entry. This clone was detected only once. No antigen is known for it. Within one base of it there is no much larger clone, and no base qualities were kept. The library was made by the immunoSEQ multiplex PCR assay. Not all clones reach the TCRdb copy of this immuneACCESS table, which keeps in-frame sequences only. Checked studies attribute under half of the gap to unresolved V genes and leave the rest unexplained. In this sample the table shows fewer than 45,000 clones, approximately 90% of which occur a single time. The top ten clonotypes cover 0.75% to 0.9% of the sample. This sample was included in a study of T cell changes during pregnancy in multiple sclerosis (dated by TCRdb to between 2018 and 2021). About the full investigation: Changes in the T cell repertoire over the course of pregnancy were examined in this study in women with multiple sclerosis.

At the junction V is shortened by 9 bases and J by 6 bases, with 11 bases in between. The CDR3 goes from the cysteine to the phenylalanine over 11 residues. CDR3 DNA only is kept here, 33 bases in frame from base 1. For CDR1 and CDR2, the germline V gene (reference sequence) lists LNHDA and SQIVND. The V and J segments used are TRBV19 and TRBJ1-2; TRBD1 is possibly the D segment (5 matching bases). This material consisted of CD4+ T cells from peripheral blood mononuclear cells, taken after pregnancy. The sequence was obtained from a female donor in good health, enrolled as a control in a pregnancy study. The CDR3 protein: CASTWGDGYTF. Here is the DNA: TGTGCCAGCACGTGGGGCGATGGCTACACCTTC.